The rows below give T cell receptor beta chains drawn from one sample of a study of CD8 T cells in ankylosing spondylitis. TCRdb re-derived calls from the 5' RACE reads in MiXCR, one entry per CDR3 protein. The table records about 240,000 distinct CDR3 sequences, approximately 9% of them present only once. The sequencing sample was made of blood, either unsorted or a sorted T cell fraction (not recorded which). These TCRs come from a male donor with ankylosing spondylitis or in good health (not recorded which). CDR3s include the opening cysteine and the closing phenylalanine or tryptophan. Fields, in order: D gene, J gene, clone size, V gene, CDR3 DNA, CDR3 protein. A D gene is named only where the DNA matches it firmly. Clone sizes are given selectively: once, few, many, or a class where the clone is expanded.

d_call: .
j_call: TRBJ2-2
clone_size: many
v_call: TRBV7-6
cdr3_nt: TGTGCCAGCAGCTACGCCCTCTCCGGGGAGCTGTTTTTT
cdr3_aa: CASSYALSGELFF

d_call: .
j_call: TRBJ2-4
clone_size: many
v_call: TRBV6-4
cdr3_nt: TGTGCCAGCGCGGACCATCCAAACATTCAGTACTTC
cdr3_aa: CASADHPNIQYF

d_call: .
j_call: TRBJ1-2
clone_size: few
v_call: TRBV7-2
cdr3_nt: TGTGCCAGCAGCCCCCTCCCGGGGTACCTCGCTAACTATGGCTACACCTTC
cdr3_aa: CASSPLPGYLANYGYTF

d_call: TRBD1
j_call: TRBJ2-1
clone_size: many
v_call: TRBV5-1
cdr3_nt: TGCGCCAGCAGCTCAGGGGGCGTGGGCAATGAGCAGTTCTTC
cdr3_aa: CASSSGGVGNEQFF

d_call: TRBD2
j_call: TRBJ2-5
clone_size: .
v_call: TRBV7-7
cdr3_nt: TGTGCTAGCAGCGGGAATAGCGGGAAGGGAGAGACCCAGTACTTC
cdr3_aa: CASSGNSGKGETQYF

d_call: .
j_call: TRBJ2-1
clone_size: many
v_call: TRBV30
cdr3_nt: TGTGCCTGGAGCCCGGGACTGTACAATGAGCAGTTCTTC
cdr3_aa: CAWSPGLYNEQFF

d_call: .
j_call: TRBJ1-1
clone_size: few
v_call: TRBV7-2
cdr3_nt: TGTGCCAGCACCTCCCGGACGGGCCTGAGCACTGAAGCTTTCTTT
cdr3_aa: CASTSRTGLSTEAFF

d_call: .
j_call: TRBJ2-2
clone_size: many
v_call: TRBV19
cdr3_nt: TGTGCCAGTAGTATCGGGCGGAACACCGGGGAGCTGTTTTTT
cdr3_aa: CASSIGRNTGELFF

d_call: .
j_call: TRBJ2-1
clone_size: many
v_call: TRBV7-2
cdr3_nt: TGTGCCAGCAGCTTAGCGCACCGACTAGTCGGCTACAATGAGCAGTTCTTC
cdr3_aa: CASSLAHRLVGYNEQFF

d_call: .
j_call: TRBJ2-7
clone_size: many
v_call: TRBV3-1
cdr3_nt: TGTGCCAGCAGCCAATCTAGGGGCGAGCAGTACTTC
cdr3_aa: CASSQSRGEQYF

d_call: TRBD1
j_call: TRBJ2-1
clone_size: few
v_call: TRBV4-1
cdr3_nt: TGCGCCAGCAGCCCTTTCCGACAGGGGGCCCTCAATGAGCAGTTCTTC
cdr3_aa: CASSPFRQGALNEQFF

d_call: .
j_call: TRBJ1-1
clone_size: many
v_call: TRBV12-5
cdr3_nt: TGTGCTAGTGGTTTGTCGACGATTTACTTT
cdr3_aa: CASGLSTIYF

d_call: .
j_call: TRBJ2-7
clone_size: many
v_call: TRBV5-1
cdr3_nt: TGCGCCAGCAGCGCTCTCTCCCTACGGGACTCTGACTCCTACGAGCAGTACTTC
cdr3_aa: CASSALSLRDSDSYEQYF

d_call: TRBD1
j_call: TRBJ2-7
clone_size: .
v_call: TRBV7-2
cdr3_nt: TGTGCCAGCAGCCGATTGACAGGGGGCTCCTACGAGCAGTACTTC
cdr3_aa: CASSRLTGGSYEQYF

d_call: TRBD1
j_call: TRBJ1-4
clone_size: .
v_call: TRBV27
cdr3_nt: TGTGCCAGCAGTTCGTACCTAAGGGGGCGCGATGAAAAACTGTTTTTT
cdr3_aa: CASSSYLRGRDEKLFF